Listed here are 24 T cell receptor beta chains from one sample, sequenced in a study of vaccination effects on CD4 cells after COVID-19. Their target antigens are unknown. Sequencing used immunoSEQ multiplex PCR; TCRdb keeps in-frame clones, though not all of them. This table holds 50,000 to 60,000 clones, just under 80% found once. Culturing for more than 9 days preceded CD4+ T cell isolation. Participants got two doses of BNT162b2 or mRNA-1273 vaccine. This specimen was CD4+ T cells from PBMCs cultured without peptide, taken after COVID-19 vaccination. Every receptor here comes from a human donor who received a COVID-19 vaccine.

The chain links TRBV5-1 to TRBJ1-2, with TRBD1 matching 10 bases. The CDR3 runs to 14 residues. The germline V gene encodes CDR1 SGHRS and CDR2 YFSETQ. V was pared by 0 bases and J by 7 bases, with 3 bases of the junction left unmatched. Here the CDR3 reads CASSLVTGGRGYTF. CDR3 DNA sequence: TGCGCCAGCAGCTTGGTGACAGGGGGCCGTGGCTACACCTTC.

This clone was counted only a few times. The rearrangement links TRBV7-3 to TRBJ1-2, with D possibly being TRBD1 (6 bases). The germline V gene encodes CDR1 SGHTA and CDR2 FQGTGA. Trimming stripped 5 bases from V and 10 bases from J, with 14 bases between. This CDR3 is 12 amino acids long. The CDR3 spells CASSRTGSDYTF. The CDR3 DNA follows: TGTGCCAGCAGCCGAACAGGGTCTGACTACACCTTC.

The CDR3 DNA reads as TGTGCCAGCAGCCTGCGAGGGACTAGCTCCCGAGGGGATACGCAGTATTTT. Translation gives CASSLRGTSSRGDTQYF. J is TRBJ2-3 and V is TRBV5-6; TRBD2 matches at 9 bases. This CDR3 is built from 17 residues. In germline, CDR1 is SGHDT, CDR2 YYEEEE. The ends lost 4 bases at V and 6 bases at J; junction bases unmatched: 15. Combining the CDR3 with reference TRBV5-6 and TRBJ2-3 gives the whole variable domain DAGVTQSPTHLIKTRGQQVTLRCSPKSGHDTVSWYQQALGQGPQFIFQYYEEEERQRGNFPDRFSGHQFPNYSSELNVNALLLGDSALYLCASSLRGTSSRGDTQYFGPGTRLTVL.

This clone showed up just a few times. The CDR3 spells CASSLFGTGGGQPQHF. CDR3 in DNA: TGCGCCAGCAGCTTGTTTGGTACAGGGGGCGGTCAGCCCCAGCATTTT. V and J are TRBV5-1 and TRBJ1-5; 9 bases match TRBD1. Trimming cost V 1 base and J 6 bases; bases outside gene matches: 8. CDR3 size: 16 residues. The germline gives CDR1 SGHRS, CDR2 YFSETQ.

The rearrangement links TRBV6-5 to TRBJ1-1; D might be TRBD1 (5 bases). Trimming cost V 2 bases and J 8 bases, with 6 bases left between them. This CDR3 has 11 amino acids. The V gene's germline CDR1 is MNHEY and CDR2 SVGAGI. CDR3 bases: TGTGCCAGCAGTTACCACAGGGAAGCTTTCTTT. This gives the protein CASSYHREAFF.

This clone was recorded once. The rearrangement joins TRBV13 to TRBJ2-5; TRBD2 agrees at 11 bases. This CDR3 is built from 18 residues. J gave up 5 bases and V 5 bases, and 16 bases lay outside the gene matches. In germline, CDR1 is PRHDT, CDR2 FYEKMQ (reference sequence). CDR3 DNA sequence: TGTGCCAGCAGCCGCCGGTCCTTAGCGGGAGGGCCGGGTGAGACCCAGTACTTC. Encoded protein: CASSRRSLAGGPGETQYF.

This rearrangement joins TRBV28 to TRBJ1-4, with D unclear. The CDR3 covers 17 residues. The germline CDR1 and CDR2 sequences are MDHEN and SYDVKM. Trimming removed 4 bases from V and 5 bases from J, with 20 bases in between. The CDR3 here is CASSSPPWARKNEKLFF. CDR3 in DNA: TGTGCCAGCAGTTCCCCTCCCTGGGCTAGAAAGAATGAAAAACTGTTTTTT. The entire variable domain, with the rest obtained from reference TRBV28 and TRBJ1-4, is as follows: DVKVTQSSRYLVKRTGEKVFLECVQDMDHENMFWYRQDPGLGLRLIYFSYDVKMKEKGDIPEGYSVSREKKERFSLILESASTNQTSMYLCASSSPPWARKNEKLFFGSGTQLSVL.

The chain uses TRBV30 and TRBJ2-5; the D call may be TRBD1 or TRBD2 (5 bases each). CDR1 and CDR2 (germline): GTSNPN, SVGIG (reference sequence). The CDR3 is 12 amino acids. V was cut by 3 bases and J by 4 bases, with 9 bases left in between. The CDR3 loop is CAWRPGRETQYF. The CDR3 coding sequence is TGTGCCTGGAGACCAGGGAGAGAGACCCAGTACTTC.

V usage is TRBV12-5 and J usage is TRBJ2-2; 7 bases line up with TRBD2. V trimming: 1 base; J trimming: 8 bases; junction bases outside the gene matches: 7. This CDR3 comprises 15 residues. Germline CDR1 reads LGHNT; CDR2 reads FRNRAP. The CDR3 nucleotides read TGTGCTAGTGGTTTGGCGGGAGGTTCATTGGGGGAGCTGTTTTTT. Its translation: CASGLAGGSLGELFF. Full variable domain (remainder filled in from reference TRBV12-5 and TRBJ2-2): DARVTQTPRHKVTEMGQEVTMRCQPILGHNTVFWYRQTMMQGLELLAYFRNRAPLDDSGMPKDRFSAEMPDATLATLKIQPSEPRDSAVYFCASGLAGGSLGELFFGEGSRLTVL.

This sequence joins TRBV6-5 and TRBJ1-3, with 7 bases that match TRBD1. CDR1 and CDR2 (germline): MNHEY, SVGAGI. This CDR3 region has 15 residues. V lost 3 bases to trimming and J lost 0 bases; unmatched junction nucleotides: 2. The CDR3 loop is CASSYGTVSGNTIYF. The CDR3 nucleotides read TGTGCCAGCAGTTATGGGACAGTCTCTGGAAACACCATATATTTT.

The chain couples TRBV11-1 to TRBJ1-2, with 9 bases identical to TRBD1. This CDR3 spans 13 amino acids. The germline gives CDR1 SGHAT, CDR2 FQDESV (reference sequence). With 3 bases clipped from V and 7 bases from J, the junction kept 3 bases outside the gene matches. The CDR3 DNA is TGTGCCAGCAGCTTGGACAGGGGAGGTGGCTACACCTTC. Translated, it gives CASSLDRGGGYTF. The whole variable domain, filled in from reference TRBV11-1 and TRBJ1-2, reads EAEVAQSPRYKITEKSQAVAFWCDPISGHATLYWYRQILGQGPELLVQFQDESVVDDSQLPKDRFSAERLKGVDSTLKIQPAELGDSAMYLCASSLDRGGGYTFGSGTRLTVV.

The genes are TRBV5-8 and TRBJ1-2, with 8 bases lining up with TRBD1. Germline V gene sequence: CDR1 SGHTS, CDR2 YDEGEE. The CDR3 totals 13 residues. The junction had 5 bases not matched to a gene; V was cut back by 3 bases and J by 7 bases. The CDR3 spells CASSSDRAVGYTF. CDR3 nucleotide sequence: TGTGCCAGCAGCTCGGACAGGGCCGTTGGCTACACCTTC.

V is TRBV19 and J is TRBJ2-2, with a possible D match to TRBD2 (7 bases). Germline loops: CDR1 LNHDA, CDR2 SQIVND (reference sequence). This CDR3 has 15 amino acids. The V end was cut by 7 bases, the J end by 6 bases, with 18 bases between. Here the CDR3 DNA reads TGTGCCAGTACCCCGAGGGGGAGGGTCCCCGGGGAGCTGTTTTTT. It encodes CASTPRGRVPGELFF.

This chain joins TRBV4-1 and TRBJ2-7; D gene ambiguous. The CDR3 loop spans 12 amino acids. The germline V gene encodes CDR1 MGHRA and CDR2 YSYEKL. Deletions cut 1 base from V and 9 bases from J, with 10 bases between. This chain's CDR3 is CASSQAGGRQYF. DNA for the CDR3: TGCGCCAGCAGCCAAGCGGGCGGAAGGCAGTACTTC.

This rearrangement joins TRBV27 to TRBJ1-3; maybe TRBD1 (5 bases). The CDR3 covers 15 residues. Germline lookup yields CDR1 MNHEY and CDR2 SMNVEV (reference sequence). V was clipped by 0 bases and J by 0 bases, with 6 bases between them. The CDR3 coding sequence is TGTGCCAGCAGTTTATCGGGACTCTCTGGAAACACCATATATTTT. It codes for CASSLSGLSGNTIYF.

The genes are TRBV19 and TRBJ1-2; D call uncertain. Germline assignment: CDR1 LNHDA and CDR2 SQIVND (reference sequence). This CDR3 is built from 13 residues. Trimming removed 1 base from V and 2 bases from J, with 5 bases in between. CDR3 protein: CASSIGANYGYTF. In DNA, the CDR3 is TGTGCCAGTAGTATAGGTGCGAACTATGGCTACACCTTC.

This chain joins TRBV7-2 and TRBJ2-1; TRBD2 matches at 9 bases. Germline lookup yields CDR1 SGHTA and CDR2 FQGNSA. This CDR3 region has 17 residues. The ends lost 1 base at V and 7 bases at J; junction bases unmatched: 11. The CDR3 DNA reads TGTGCCAGCAGCTTAGATGCTCGGCGGGGGGGCGGGAATGAGCAGTTCTTC. It is translated as CASSLDARRGGGNEQFF.

This sequence joins TRBV2 and TRBJ2-7; TRBD2 matches at 8 bases. The CDR3 length is 13 residues. Germline CDR1 and CDR2: SNHLY and FYNNEI. The ends lost 4 bases at V and 3 bases at J; junction bases unmatched: 2. The CDR3 sequence: CASSAGRGYEQYF. In DNA form, the CDR3 reads TGTGCCAGCAGTGCCGGGAGGGGCTACGAGCAGTACTTC.

The chain links TRBV21-1 to TRBJ2-3; TRBD2 reflects the table's D call only, with no check against the DNA. TRBV21-1 is listed as a pseudogene. This CDR3 is built from 14 residues. The CDR3 region has the DNA TGTGCCAGCAGCCCGGCGGGACCCACAGATACGCAGTATTTT. As protein: CASSPAGPTDTQYF.

Here the CDR3 reads CASSHGTSGTVEQYF. The CDR3 nucleotides read TGTGCCAGCAGCCATGGGACTAGCGGGACCGTCGAGCAGTACTTC. This rearrangement joins TRBV7-9 to TRBJ2-7; 13 positions match TRBD2. This CDR3 contains 15 residues. Germline values: CDR1 SEHNR, CDR2 FQNEAQ (reference sequence). With 5 bases clipped from V and 6 bases from J, the junction kept 7 bases outside the gene matches.

This clone occurred once. In nucleotides, the CDR3 is TGTGCGGCAGCCGTGGGGTACGGACTCCCCACCGGGGAGCTGTTTTTT. Its translation is CAAAVGYGLPTGELFF. The chain carries TRBV27 and TRBJ2-2, with D tentatively TRBD2 (5 bases). Per germline, CDR1 MNHEY and CDR2 SMNVEV (reference sequence). This CDR3 is built from 16 residues.

The V gene is TRBV2, the J gene TRBJ2-5; 12 bases line up with TRBD2. The germline V gene encodes CDR1 SNHLY and CDR2 FYNNEI. This CDR3 spans 15 amino acids. V lost 4 bases to trimming and J lost 7 bases; unmatched junction nucleotides: 7. CDR3 coding DNA: TGTGCCAGCAGTGGGACTAGCGGGGCCTTCGTGACCCAGTACTTC. It is translated as CASSGTSGAFVTQYF.

The J gene is TRBJ1-1, the V gene TRBV27; D call uncertain. V was trimmed by 1 base and J by 8 bases, leaving 20 bases between them. The CDR3 runs 16 residues. The V gene's germline CDR1 is MNHEY and CDR2 SMNVEV (reference sequence). CDR3 in DNA: TGTGCCAGCAGTTTATTCGGTGGGAGCAGCCCGCGGGAAGCTTTCTTT. Protein product: CASSLFGGSSPREAFF.

This rearrangement joins TRBV11-2 to TRBJ1-5; TRBD1 aligns across 9 bases. Unmatched junction bases numbered 2, after V lost 0 bases and J lost 5 bases. The CDR3 length is 15 residues. Germline-derived CDR1 and CDR2 are SGHAT and FQNNGV. The CDR3 protein is CASSLETGGHQPQHF. The CDR3 DNA reads TGTGCCAGCAGCTTAGAGACAGGGGGACATCAGCCCCAGCATTTT.